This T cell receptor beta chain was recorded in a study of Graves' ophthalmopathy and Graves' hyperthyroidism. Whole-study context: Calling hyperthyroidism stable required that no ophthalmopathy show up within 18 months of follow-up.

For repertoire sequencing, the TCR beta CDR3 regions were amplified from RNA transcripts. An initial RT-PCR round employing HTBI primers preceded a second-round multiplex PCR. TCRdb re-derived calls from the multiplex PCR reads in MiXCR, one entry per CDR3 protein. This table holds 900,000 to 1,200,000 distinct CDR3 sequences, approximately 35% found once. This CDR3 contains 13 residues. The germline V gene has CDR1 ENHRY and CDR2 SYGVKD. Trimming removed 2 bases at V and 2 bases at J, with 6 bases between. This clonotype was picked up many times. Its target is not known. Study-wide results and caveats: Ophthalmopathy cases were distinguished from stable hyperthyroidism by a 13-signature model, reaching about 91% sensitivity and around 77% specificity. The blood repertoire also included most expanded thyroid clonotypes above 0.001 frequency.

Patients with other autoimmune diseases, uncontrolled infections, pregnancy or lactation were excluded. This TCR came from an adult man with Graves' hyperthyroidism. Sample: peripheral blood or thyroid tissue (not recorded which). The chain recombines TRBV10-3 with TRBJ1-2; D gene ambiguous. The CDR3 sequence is CAISEVTNYGYTF. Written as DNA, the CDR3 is TGTGCCATCAGTGAGGTCACAAACTATGGCTACACCTTC.